These T cell receptor beta chains were read from a single sample in a study of blood T cell repertoires in COVID-19. TCRdb keeps only in-frame clones here, not all; method: immunoSEQ multiplex PCR. This sample has around 90,000 clones; about 86% occur once, and the top ten carry approximately 2%. The source material was peripheral blood. These receptors were obtained from a man aged 45-65 years with COVID-19, enrolled during active disease. Both conserved end residues are part of each CDR3. The D gene is left open where the match is weak. Some rows have no size entry. The others give once, few or many, or a class for an expanded clone.

clone size: .; J gene: TRBJ2-1; V gene: TRBV24-1; CDR3 length: 16; D gene: .; CDR3 DNA: TGTGCCACCAGTGATGCCCAGGGGAGCTCCTACAATGAGCAGTTCTTC; CDR3 protein: CATSDAQGSSYNEQFF
clone size: .; J gene: TRBJ2-1; V gene: TRBV7-7; CDR3 length: 15; D gene: TRBD2; CDR3 DNA: TGTGCTAGCAGTCAAGGGGCGGGGGGCTACAATGAGCAGTTCTTC; CDR3 protein: CASSQGAGGYNEQFF
clone size: .; J gene: TRBJ1-2; V gene: TRBV6-5; CDR3 length: 11; D gene: .; CDR3 DNA: TGTGCCAGCAGACAGGGTCGAGGCTACACCTTC; CDR3 protein: CASRQGRGYTF
clone size: .; J gene: TRBJ2-1; V gene: TRBV24-1; CDR3 length: 16; D gene: TRBD2; CDR3 DNA: TGTGCCACCAGTGATTCTAGCGGGGGGTCCTACAATGAGCAGTTCTTC; CDR3 protein: CATSDSSGGSYNEQFF
clone size: .; J gene: TRBJ2-5; V gene: TRBV29-1; CDR3 length: 14; D gene: TRBD2; CDR3 DNA: TGCAGCGTTGAAATTAGCGGGGGGGCGGAGACCCAGTACTTC; CDR3 protein: CSVEISGGAETQYF
clone size: few; J gene: TRBJ1-1; V gene: TRBV19; CDR3 length: 13; D gene: .; CDR3 DNA: TGTGCCAGTAGTATGCACGGGAACACTGAAGCTTTCTTT; CDR3 protein: CASSMHGNTEAFF
clone size: .; J gene: TRBJ1-1; V gene: TRBV19; CDR3 length: 13; D gene: .; CDR3 DNA: TGTGCCAGTAGTACCACGGTGAACACTGAAGCTTTCTTT; CDR3 protein: CASSTTVNTEAFF
clone size: .; J gene: TRBJ2-7; V gene: TRBV6-5; CDR3 length: 15; D gene: .; CDR3 DNA: TGTGCCAGCAGTTACTCGAAAAGCTCGGGTAACGAGCAGTACTTC; CDR3 protein: CASSYSKSSGNEQYF
clone size: .; J gene: TRBJ1-1; V gene: TRBV6-5; CDR3 length: 14; D gene: TRBD1; CDR3 DNA: TGTGCCAGCAGTTACTCTAGGACAGGGCCTGAAGCTTTCTTT; CDR3 protein: CASSYSRTGPEAFF
clone size: .; J gene: TRBJ1-2; V gene: TRBV30; CDR3 length: 14; D gene: .; CDR3 DNA: TGTGCCTGGAGTCCCCCCGGGTGGAGCCGACGCTACACCTTC; CDR3 protein: CAWSPPGWSRRYTF
clone size: .; J gene: TRBJ2-1; V gene: TRBV28; CDR3 length: 15; D gene: .; CDR3 DNA: TGTGCCAGCAGTTTCCCCGGGTCCTCCTACAATGAGCAGTTCTTC; CDR3 protein: CASSFPGSSYNEQFF
clone size: .; J gene: TRBJ2-3; V gene: TRBV7-3; CDR3 length: 14; D gene: .; CDR3 DNA: TGTGCCAGCAGCTTAGGGGCTAGTCCAGATACGCAGTATTTT; CDR3 protein: CASSLGASPDTQYF
clone size: few; J gene: TRBJ1-2; V gene: TRBV3-1/TRBV3-2; CDR3 length: 15; D gene: .; CDR3 DNA: TGTGCCAGCAGCCAATTACCGGGGGGCAGCGATGGCTACACCTTC; CDR3 protein: CASSQLPGGSDGYTF
clone size: .; J gene: TRBJ1-3; V gene: TRBV18; CDR3 length: 15; D gene: .; CDR3 DNA: TGTGCCAGCTCCAGGGCCGATTCGTCCGGAAACACCATATATTTT; CDR3 protein: CASSRADSSGNTIYF
clone size: .; J gene: TRBJ2-2; V gene: TRBV10-3; CDR3 length: 13; D gene: TRBD2; CDR3 DNA: TGTGCCACTGGACTAGATTACACCGGGGAGCTGTTTTTT; CDR3 protein: CATGLDYTGELFF
clone size: .; J gene: TRBJ1-1; V gene: TRBV5-1; CDR3 length: 15; D gene: TRBD1; CDR3 DNA: TGCGCCAGCAGCTTGGACAGGGGGTTGTACACTGAAGCTTTCTTT; CDR3 protein: CASSLDRGLYTEAFF
clone size: .; J gene: TRBJ1-5; V gene: TRBV19; CDR3 length: 13; D gene: .; CDR3 DNA: TGTGCCAGTAGACGGCTGGGGGGTCAGCCCCAGCATTTT; CDR3 protein: CASRRLGGQPQHF
clone size: .; J gene: TRBJ2-7; V gene: TRBV2; CDR3 length: 19; D gene: TRBD1; CDR3 DNA: TGTGCCAGCAGTGTTCCCCGGGACAGGGCCCGTCGGTCTACCTACGAGCAGTACTTC; CDR3 protein: CASSVPRDRARRSTYEQYF
clone size: .; J gene: TRBJ2-1; V gene: TRBV11-2; CDR3 length: 15; D gene: TRBD2; CDR3 DNA: TGTGCCAGCAGCTTAGAGGCGGGGGCCTACAATGAGCAGTTCTTC; CDR3 protein: CASSLEAGAYNEQFF
clone size: .; J gene: TRBJ2-3; V gene: TRBV6-4; CDR3 length: 16; D gene: .; CDR3 DNA: TGTGCCAGCAGTGACAGGCTAGCGTTCCACACAGATACGCAGTATTTT; CDR3 protein: CASSDRLAFHTDTQYF
clone size: .; J gene: TRBJ2-3; V gene: TRBV24-1; CDR3 length: 16; D gene: .; CDR3 DNA: TGTGCCACCAGTGCCTCCGAGAATCGGGGCACAGATACGCAGTATTTT; CDR3 protein: CATSASENRGTDTQYF
clone size: few; J gene: TRBJ2-4; V gene: TRBV30; CDR3 length: 13; D gene: .; CDR3 DNA: TGTGCCTGGAGTATTGCAGGCAAAAACATTCAGTACTTC; CDR3 protein: CAWSIAGKNIQYF
clone size: .; J gene: TRBJ2-1; V gene: TRBV3-1/TRBV3-2; CDR3 length: 12; D gene: .; CDR3 DNA: TGTGCCAGCAGCCAAGCAGAAAATGAGCAGTTCTTC; CDR3 protein: CASSQAENEQFF
clone size: .; J gene: TRBJ1-1; V gene: TRBV30; CDR3 length: 12; D gene: TRBD1; CDR3 DNA: TGTGCCCGGCAACAGGGGGGGACTGAAGCTTTCTTT; CDR3 protein: CARQQGGTEAFF
clone size: .; J gene: TRBJ2-7; V gene: TRBV5-4; CDR3 length: 14; D gene: .; CDR3 DNA: TGTGCCAGCAGCTTGGGACAGGGCGGGAACGAGCAGTACTTC; CDR3 protein: CASSLGQGGNEQYF
clone size: .; J gene: TRBJ2-7; V gene: TRBV6-5; CDR3 length: 15; D gene: TRBD1; CDR3 DNA: TGTGCCAGCACCGAGGGGACAGGGCCACGCTACGAGCAGTACTTC; CDR3 protein: CASTEGTGPRYEQYF
clone size: .; J gene: TRBJ1-5; V gene: TRBV7-2; CDR3 length: 15; D gene: .; CDR3 DNA: TGTGCCAGCAGTCCCCTCGGGGGAAGCAATCAGCCCCAGCATTTT; CDR3 protein: CASSPLGGSNQPQHF
clone size: .; J gene: TRBJ1-5; V gene: TRBV19; CDR3 length: 14; D gene: .; CDR3 DNA: TGTGCCAGTAGCCCCGACAGAGGCAATCAGCCCCAGCATTTT; CDR3 protein: CASSPDRGNQPQHF
clone size: .; J gene: TRBJ1-4; V gene: TRBV28; CDR3 length: 15; D gene: TRBD1; CDR3 DNA: TGTGCCAGCAGTCCTTCCGGGACAGCGGGTGAAAAACTGTTTTTT; CDR3 protein: CASSPSGTAGEKLFF
clone size: .; J gene: TRBJ1-6; V gene: TRBV20-1; CDR3 length: 18; D gene: .; CDR3 DNA: TGCAGTGCTAGTGGCCGGACACGCGGTTGGGTGGGTAATTCACCCCTCCACTTT; CDR3 protein: CSASGRTRGWVGNSPLHF
clone size: .; J gene: TRBJ2-3; V gene: TRBV10-3; CDR3 length: 14; D gene: TRBD2; CDR3 DNA: TGTGCCATACGGACTAGCGGGGGGTTAGATACGCAGTATTTT; CDR3 protein: CAIRTSGGLDTQYF
clone size: .; J gene: TRBJ1-5; V gene: TRBV6-2/TRBV6-3; CDR3 length: 16; D gene: .; CDR3 DNA: TGTGCCAGCAGTTACAAAACGGGACAAGGCAATCAGCCCCAGCATTTT; CDR3 protein: CASSYKTGQGNQPQHF
clone size: once; J gene: TRBJ1-2; V gene: TRBV27; CDR3 length: 16; D gene: .; CDR3 DNA: TGTGCCAGTCCCGTCCACAGAGGGTGGGTTTTTTATGGCTACACCTTC; CDR3 protein: CASPVHRGWVFYGYTF
clone size: few; J gene: TRBJ2-7; V gene: TRBV7-8; CDR3 length: 13; D gene: TRBD1; CDR3 DNA: TGTGCCAGCAGCCGTGGACAGGCTTACGAGCAGTACTTC; CDR3 protein: CASSRGQAYEQYF
clone size: .; J gene: TRBJ1-5; V gene: TRBV12-3/TRBV12-4; CDR3 length: 13; D gene: .; CDR3 DNA: TGTGCCAGCAGTCTCTCTGGGGGCCAGCCCCAGCATTTT; CDR3 protein: CASSLSGGQPQHF
clone size: .; J gene: TRBJ2-7; V gene: TRBV19; CDR3 length: 15; D gene: TRBD1; CDR3 DNA: TGTGCCAGTAGTGGTTCGGGACAGGGGGAGTACGAGCAGTACTTC; CDR3 protein: CASSGSGQGEYEQYF
clone size: .; J gene: TRBJ2-7; V gene: TRBV4-1; CDR3 length: 15; D gene: TRBD1; CDR3 DNA: TGCGCCAGCAGCCAAGGGACAGGAGCTTCCTACGAGCAGTACTTC; CDR3 protein: CASSQGTGASYEQYF
clone size: .; J gene: TRBJ2-3; V gene: TRBV7-8; CDR3 length: 15; D gene: TRBD1; CDR3 DNA: TGTGCCAGCAGCTTAGGGACAGGGGCATCAGATACGCAGTATTTT; CDR3 protein: CASSLGTGASDTQYF
clone size: few; J gene: TRBJ1-1; V gene: TRBV18; CDR3 length: 13; D gene: .; CDR3 DNA: TGTGCCAGCTCACCACCCGGAGGAACTGAAGCTTTCTTT; CDR3 protein: CASSPPGGTEAFF
clone size: .; J gene: TRBJ2-1; V gene: TRBV2; CDR3 length: 12; D gene: .; CDR3 DNA: TGTGCCAGCAGTGGCGAGCACAATGAGCAGTTCTTC; CDR3 protein: CASSGEHNEQFF
clone size: .; J gene: TRBJ1-2; V gene: TRBV6-5; CDR3 length: 13; D gene: .; CDR3 DNA: TGTGCCAGCAGTTACGGGCCTAACTATGGCTACACCTTC; CDR3 protein: CASSYGPNYGYTF
clone size: .; J gene: TRBJ1-2; V gene: TRBV7-2; CDR3 length: 13; D gene: .; CDR3 DNA: TGTGCCAGCAGCTTAGTAGTACGGGAAGGCTACACCTTC; CDR3 protein: CASSLVVREGYTF
clone size: .; J gene: TRBJ2-1; V gene: TRBV6-5; CDR3 length: 15; D gene: TRBD1; CDR3 DNA: TGTGCCAGCAGTCTCGACAGGGCGCTATACAATGAGCAGTTCTTC; CDR3 protein: CASSLDRALYNEQFF
clone size: .; J gene: TRBJ1-5; V gene: TRBV25-1; CDR3 length: 14; D gene: .; CDR3 DNA: TGTGCCAGCAGTGAATTGCGGTCCAATCAGCCCCAGCATTTT; CDR3 protein: CASSELRSNQPQHF
clone size: .; J gene: TRBJ2-6; V gene: TRBV4-1; CDR3 length: 16; D gene: .; CDR3 DNA: TGCGCCAGCAGCCAAGATCCCGGGGCTGGGGCCAACGTCCTGACTTTC; CDR3 protein: CASSQDPGAGANVLTF
clone size: .; J gene: TRBJ2-1; V gene: TRBV5-6; CDR3 length: 15; D gene: .; CDR3 DNA: TGTGCCAGCAGCTTGGGTGTGGTTCTAATCAATGAGCAGTTCTTC; CDR3 protein: CASSLGVVLINEQFF
clone size: once; J gene: TRBJ1-1; V gene: TRBV6-1; CDR3 length: 15; D gene: .; CDR3 DNA: TGTGCCAGCAGTGATATCGTTGGGAGTAGCACTGAAGCTTTCTTT; CDR3 protein: CASSDIVGSSTEAFF
clone size: .; J gene: TRBJ1-5; V gene: TRBV6-1; CDR3 length: 15; D gene: .; CDR3 DNA: TGTGCCTCAGCCACCCATGCAGGGGGCAATCAGCCCCAGCATTTT; CDR3 protein: CASATHAGGNQPQHF
clone size: .; J gene: TRBJ2-2; V gene: TRBV18; CDR3 length: 14; D gene: TRBD1; CDR3 DNA: TGTGCCAGCGGCACCGGGACAGACACCGGGGAGCTGTTTTTT; CDR3 protein: CASGTGTDTGELFF
clone size: .; J gene: TRBJ1-1; V gene: TRBV27; CDR3 length: 15; D gene: TRBD1; CDR3 DNA: TGTGCCAGCAGTTTAGAACAGGGGGCCTTGGCTGAAGCTTTCTTT; CDR3 protein: CASSLEQGALAEAFF
clone size: .; J gene: TRBJ2-1; V gene: TRBV20-1; CDR3 length: 14; D gene: TRBD2; CDR3 DNA: TGCAGTGCTAGTCTGCTAGCGGGGGGCAATGAGCAGTTCTTC; CDR3 protein: CSASLLAGGNEQFF
clone size: .; J gene: TRBJ1-3; V gene: TRBV29-1; CDR3 length: 11; D gene: .; CDR3 DNA: TGCAGCGGCCGGGATGGAAACACCATATATTTT; CDR3 protein: CSGRDGNTIYF
clone size: .; J gene: TRBJ1-2; V gene: TRBV12-3/TRBV12-4; CDR3 length: 13; D gene: TRBD1; CDR3 DNA: TGTGCCAGCAGTTTGGGACAGACCTATGGCTACACCTTC; CDR3 protein: CASSLGQTYGYTF
clone size: .; J gene: TRBJ2-1; V gene: TRBV11-2; CDR3 length: 14; D gene: TRBD2; CDR3 DNA: TGTGCCAGCAGCTTAGGGACTAGGATAAATGAGCAGTTCTTC; CDR3 protein: CASSLGTRINEQFF
clone size: .; J gene: TRBJ2-5; V gene: TRBV19; CDR3 length: 15; D gene: .; CDR3 DNA: TGTGCCAGTAGCCTTGGGGACACCTTCCAAGAGACCCAGTACTTC; CDR3 protein: CASSLGDTFQETQYF
clone size: .; J gene: TRBJ2-7; V gene: TRBV4-3; CDR3 length: 12; D gene: .; CDR3 DNA: TGCGCCAGCAGTCAAAGCGGGTACGAGCAGTACTTC; CDR3 protein: CASSQSGYEQYF